The next 16 T cell receptor beta chains were all read from a single sample in a study of T cells expressing NK-cell markers. With the 5' RACE reads reprocessed, TCRdb shows one record per CDR3 protein and no DNA. In total, the table holds about 450,000 distinct CDR3 sequences. The specimen sequenced was blood T cells: a sorted CD56 or NKG2C T cell subset, CD4+ or CD8+ T cells, or bulk PBMC T cells (not recorded which). These receptors came from a woman between 18 and 69 years old in good health.

The gene calls are TRBV18 and TRBJ2-2. The CDR3 loop spans 15 amino acids. Germline V gene sequence: CDR1 KGHSH, CDR2 LQKENI. The CDR3 here is CASSPSFQNTGELFF.

This sequence joins TRBV29-1 and TRBJ2-7; TCRdb names TRBD2, which stays unverified in the absence of DNA. This CDR3 is built from 14 residues. CDR1 and CDR2 (germline): SQVTM, ANQGSEA. The CDR3 reads CSVLRQGPFSEQYF.

The V and J genes are TRBV20-1 and TRBJ1-1. The CDR3 has 12 residues. CDR1 and CDR2 (germline): DFQATT, SNEGSKA (reference sequence). Here the CDR3 reads CSARLGGTEAFF.

The CDR3 is CASSMFSGAALSTDTQYF. This chain uses TRBV3-1 with TRBJ2-3; TCRdb names TRBD2, which stays unverified in the absence of DNA. The CDR3 loop spans 18 amino acids. Germline CDR1 reads LGHDT; CDR2 reads YNNKEL (reference sequence).

The chain employs TRBV20-1 and TRBJ2-3; TCRdb picks TRBD2, but there is no DNA to check that call. This CDR3 is built from 15 residues. Germline values: CDR1 DFQATT, CDR2 SNEGSKA (reference sequence). CDR3: CSAGGLAGVTDTQYF.

The chain employs TRBV3-1 and TRBJ1-3; no DNA is available, so the TRBD1 call from TCRdb remains unchecked. This CDR3 region has 17 residues. From germline, CDR1 is LGHDT and CDR2 YNNKEL (reference sequence). The CDR3 here is CASSQVNNRVSGNTIYF.

This rearrangement joins TRBV3-1 to TRBJ2-3; TCRdb's D call of TRBD1 is untestable without DNA. CDR3 length equals 13 residues. Germline values: CDR1 LGHDT, CDR2 YNNKEL (reference sequence). CDR3 in amino acids: CASSGASTDTQYF.

This rearrangement joins TRBV12-3 or TRBV12-4 to TRBJ1-6; the D call of TRBD1 rests on TCRdb alone, since no DNA is present to check it. The CDR3 sequence is 15 residues long. CDR3 protein: CASSVTGTGNSPLHF.

The rearrangement links TRBV2 to TRBJ1-6. Per germline, CDR1 SNHLY and CDR2 FYNNEI. The CDR3 is 15 residues long. CDR3 sequence reads: CASMETSSYNSPLHF.

The chain combines TRBV6-5 with TRBJ2-5; the D call of TRBD2 rests on TCRdb alone, since no DNA is present to check it. In germline, CDR1 is MNHEY, CDR2 SVGAGI. The length of the CDR3 is 13 residues. The CDR3 reads CASSWRICETQYF.

The chain has TRBV12-3 or TRBV12-4 and TRBJ1-1; the D call from TCRdb, TRBD1, cannot be confirmed without DNA. The CDR3 extends over 12 amino acids. Here the CDR3 reads CASSHRDSEAFF.

V is TRBV7-2 and J is TRBJ2-7. CDR1 is SGHTA, CDR2 FQGNSA, per germline. There are 14 residues in the CDR3. CDR3 region: CASSQTWSSYEQYF.

This rearrangement joins TRBV7-6 to TRBJ2-5; lacking DNA, the TRBD1 call made by TCRdb goes unchecked. The CDR3 is 17 residues long. Germline CDR1 and CDR2: SGHVS and FNYEAQ. The CDR3 sequence: CASSLDGQLRGTETQYF.

The V and J genes are TRBV24-1 and TRBJ2-1. Germline V gene sequence: CDR1 KGHDR, CDR2 SFDVKD. The CDR3 runs 12 residues. CDR3 loop: CAEEHSYNEQFF.

The chain is built from TRBV4-3 and TRBJ2-2; TCRdb calls TRBD1, which cannot be checked without DNA. The CDR3 sequence is 16 residues long. Germline CDR1 LGHNA, CDR2 YSLEER. The CDR3 protein is CASSQDIYGGTGELFF.

The chain uses TRBV7-2 and TRBJ1-6; TCRdb returns TRBD1, unconfirmable since there is no DNA. CDR3 length: 13 residues. From germline, CDR1 is SGHTA and CDR2 FQGNSA. This CDR3 is CASSAQWDSPLHF.